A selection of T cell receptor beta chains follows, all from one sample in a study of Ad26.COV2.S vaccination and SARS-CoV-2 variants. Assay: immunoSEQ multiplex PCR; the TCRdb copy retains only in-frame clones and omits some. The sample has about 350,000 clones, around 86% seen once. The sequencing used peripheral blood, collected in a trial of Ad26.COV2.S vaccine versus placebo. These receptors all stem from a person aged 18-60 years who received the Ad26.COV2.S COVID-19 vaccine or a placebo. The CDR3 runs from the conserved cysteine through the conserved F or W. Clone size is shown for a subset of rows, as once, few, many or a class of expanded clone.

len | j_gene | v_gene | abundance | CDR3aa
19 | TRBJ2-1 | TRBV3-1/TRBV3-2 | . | CASSQVVFWSAGPEGEQFF
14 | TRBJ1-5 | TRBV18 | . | CASSGGASNQPQHF
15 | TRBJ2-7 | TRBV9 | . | CASSVFLQPVYEQYF
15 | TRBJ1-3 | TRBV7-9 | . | CASSGRQDSGNTIYF
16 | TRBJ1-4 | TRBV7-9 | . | CASSPRGAQGNEKLFF
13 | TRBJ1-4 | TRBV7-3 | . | CASSLEPNEKLFF
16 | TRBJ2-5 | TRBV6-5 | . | CASSYSWAGGVETQYF
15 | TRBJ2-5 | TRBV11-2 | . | CASSLVMGVKETQYF
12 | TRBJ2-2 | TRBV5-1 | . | CASSLAMTELFF
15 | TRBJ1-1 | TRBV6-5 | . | CASSHRGTGGTEAFF
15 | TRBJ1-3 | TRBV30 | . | CAWVGDLVGGNTIYF
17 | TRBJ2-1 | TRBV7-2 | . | CASSPGTGGTRYNEQFF
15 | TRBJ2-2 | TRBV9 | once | CASSVTGFSAGELFF
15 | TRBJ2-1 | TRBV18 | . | CASSPPSGGPNEQFF
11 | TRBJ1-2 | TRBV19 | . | CASSKWSGYTF
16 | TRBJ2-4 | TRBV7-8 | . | CASSFGQDSRFDIQYF
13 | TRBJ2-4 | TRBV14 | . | CASSQYSRGIQYF
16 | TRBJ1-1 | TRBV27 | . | CASSFGRNLMNTEAFF
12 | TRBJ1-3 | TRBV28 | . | CASSFGGNTIYF
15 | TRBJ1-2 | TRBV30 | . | CAWSVQSWTAYGYTF
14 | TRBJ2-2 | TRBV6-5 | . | CASTPGTNTGELFF
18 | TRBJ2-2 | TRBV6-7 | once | CASSYPGQGPSNTGELFF
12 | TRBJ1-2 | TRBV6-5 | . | CASSFETVGYTF
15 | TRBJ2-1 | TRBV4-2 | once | CASSPPAGGPNEQFF
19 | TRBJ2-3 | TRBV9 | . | CASSSHQGLAGGSTDTQYF
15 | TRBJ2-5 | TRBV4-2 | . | CASGSNSGGAGTQYF
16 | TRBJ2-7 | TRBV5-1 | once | CASSYLHGTTTYEQYF
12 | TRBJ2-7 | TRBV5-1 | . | CASSLAGNEQYF
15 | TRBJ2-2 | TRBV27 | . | CASTTNLLVTGELFF
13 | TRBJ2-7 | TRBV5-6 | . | CASSRWADYEQYF
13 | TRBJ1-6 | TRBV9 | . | CASSIGDNSPLHF
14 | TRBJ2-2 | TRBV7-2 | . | CASSPLKSTGELFF
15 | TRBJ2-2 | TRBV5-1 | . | CASSFPGLPAGELFF
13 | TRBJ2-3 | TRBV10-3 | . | CAISEQGTDTQYF
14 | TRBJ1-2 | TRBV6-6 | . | CASSTGPLYYGYTF
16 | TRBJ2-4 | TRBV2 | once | CASSGGQERAKNIQYF
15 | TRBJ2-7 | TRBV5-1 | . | CASSPRQGATYEQYF
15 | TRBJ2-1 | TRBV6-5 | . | CASSPLASGGGEQFF
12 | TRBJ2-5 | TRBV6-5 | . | CASSYSQETQYF
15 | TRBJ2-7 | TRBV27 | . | CASSLRPSGGLEQYF
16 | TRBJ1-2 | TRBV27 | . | CASSLSRGTGPYGYTF
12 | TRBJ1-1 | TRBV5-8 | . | CASSPGWEAAFF